These 26 T cell receptor beta chains were all obtained from the same sample, sequenced in a study of response to subunit inactivated influenza vaccine. From the RT-PCR reads, TCRdb called clonotypes with MiXCR, one entry per CDR3 protein. The sample lists about 620,000 distinct CDR3 sequences; about 11% were seen once. These sequences were also reported in another study, on T cells expressing NK-cell markers. That source reports: Generation of TCR beta cDNA was performed by 5'RACE template switching incorporating UMIs.

Material: PBMCs from blood, obtained on the day of vaccination. The receptors originated from a man in his fifties or sixties who received an inactivated influenza vaccine.

This clonotype occurred a few times. The DNA of the CDR3 is TGCGCCAGCAGCAGGGACGGAGAAAACATTCAGTACTTC. Residues: CASSRDGENIQYF. The chain uses TRBV5-1 and TRBJ2-4; the D call may be TRBD1 or TRBD2 (5 bases each). Germline CDR1 reads SGHRS; CDR2 reads YFSETQ. The V gene lost 4 bases and the J gene lost 5 bases, with 10 bases spanning the gap. This CDR3 has 13 amino acids.

The rearrangement joins TRBV5-1 to TRBJ2-7, with 11 bases matching TRBD1. The CDR3 totals 15 residues. Trimming at V came to 4 bases and at J to 6 bases, leaving 9 bases not matched to a gene. Per germline, CDR1 SGHRS and CDR2 YFSETQ. The CDR3 protein is CASSKPGQGVREQYF. Written as DNA, the CDR3 is TGCGCCAGCAGCAAACCGGGACAGGGGGTACGCGAGCAGTACTTC.

In its sample, this clonotype was seen many times. This chain joins TRBV7-2 and TRBJ2-5, with unresolved D. Germline lookup yields CDR1 SGHTA and CDR2 FQGNSA. Trimming shortened V by 0 bases and J by 4 bases, and 3 bases separated the two germline ends. The CDR3 is made up of 12 amino acids. The CDR3 DNA reads as TGTGCCAGCAGCTTAGCGCGAGAGACCCAGTACTTC. It encodes CASSLARETQYF.

The rearrangement uses TRBV7-2 and TRBJ2-3; D gene ambiguous. The germline V gene has CDR1 SGHTA and CDR2 FQGNSA. The V end was cut by 3 bases, the J end by 3 bases, with 16 bases between. CDR3 length equals 16 residues. CDR3 loop: CASSLGGFYRTDTQYF. Written as DNA, the CDR3 is TGTGCCAGCAGCTTGGGTGGATTTTATCGGACAGATACGCAGTATTTT.

V is TRBV3-1 and J is TRBJ2-4; possible D gene TRBD2, 6 bases. Between the trimmed V and J ends, which lost 10 bases and 8 bases, there was a span of 12 bases. CDR1 is LGHDT, CDR2 YNNKEL, per germline (reference sequence). The CDR3 has 11 amino acids. CDR3 region: CAIGSGDIQYF. CDR3 nucleotide sequence: TGTGCCATCGGGTCGGGGGACATTCAGTACTTC.

The V call is TRBV20-1, the J call TRBJ2-3, with 9 bases lining up with TRBD2. Germline V gene lookup returns CDR1 DFQATT and CDR2 SNEGSKA (reference sequence). The CDR3 extends over 15 amino acids. After removal of 0 bases from V and 6 bases from J, the junction contained 7 bases not matched to a gene. The CDR3 DNA sequence: TGCAGTGCTAGAGATCCGCGGGGGGGCATGGATACGCAGTATTTT. This codes for CSARDPRGGMDTQYF.

The V and J genes are TRBV6-1 and TRBJ1-2, with 9 bases aligning to TRBD1. CDR1 is MNHNS and CDR2 is SASEGT in the germline V gene. The V and J ends lost 6 bases and 7 bases, in that order; junction bases with no gene match: 6. The length of the CDR3 is 13 residues. The CDR3 DNA sequence: TGTGCCAGCAGCATGGGACAGGGTGGTGGCTACACCTTC. The encoded protein is CASSMGQGGGYTF.

In this sample, this clonotype turned up a few times. The V gene is TRBV20-1, the J gene TRBJ2-7; 7 bases are shared with TRBD2. Germline assignment: CDR1 DFQATT and CDR2 SNEGSKA (reference sequence). J gave up 4 bases and V 6 bases, and 15 bases lay outside the gene matches. This CDR3 has 15 amino acids. Here the CDR3 DNA reads TGCAGTGCCTATCCTGGCCTCGGGAGGCTATACGAGCAGTACTTC. Amino acid sequence: CSAYPGLGRLYEQYF.

The V gene is TRBV7-2, the J gene TRBJ2-1; D is possibly TRBD1 (6 bases). Trimming took off 4 bases at V and 4 bases at J, with 14 bases between the two ends. The CDR3 has 15 residues. CDR1 is SGHTA and CDR2 is FQGNSA in the germline V gene. The CDR3 here is CASSSALQGYNEQFF. The CDR3 DNA reads TGTGCCAGCAGCTCAGCTCTACAGGGTTACAATGAGCAGTTCTTC.

This chain uses TRBV20-1 with TRBJ2-6; no definite D call. The CDR3 covers 16 residues. Germline assignment: CDR1 DFQATT and CDR2 SNEGSKA (reference sequence). The germline V and J ends were trimmed by 3 bases and 0 bases, with 12 bases remaining between them. Here the CDR3 DNA reads TGCAGTGCTAGCACCGGCGGAAGCTCTGGGGCCAACGTCCTGACTTTC. Translation gives CSASTGGSSGANVLTF.

A few counts support this clonotype. The chain recombines TRBV6-1 with TRBJ2-5; D may be TRBD2 (5 bases). V was cut by 6 bases and J by 5 bases, with 19 bases left in between. CDR3 length: 15 residues. The germline gives CDR1 MNHNS, CDR2 SASEGT. The CDR3, as DNA: TGTGCCAGCAGCCCTTTCGAGGGAGCGAGGGAGACCCAGTACTTC. Its translation is CASSPFEGARETQYF.

This clonotype was picked up a small number of times. The V and J genes are TRBV11-2 and TRBJ2-3; TRBD2 aligns across 8 bases. The CDR3 totals 19 residues. Germline V gene sequence: CDR1 SGHAT, CDR2 FQNNGV. J was trimmed by 0 bases and V by 3 bases; bases with no gene match: 14. CDR3 sequence reads: CASSFKPYSGVLSTDTQYF. The CDR3, as DNA: TGTGCCAGCAGCTTCAAACCGTATAGCGGGGTATTGAGCACAGATACGCAGTATTTT.

This chain uses TRBV7-9 with TRBJ2-5; tentative D call: TRBD1 (7 bases). Trimming removed 0 bases at V and 0 bases at J, with 14 bases between. This CDR3 contains 17 residues. Germline V gene data show CDR1 as SEHNR and CDR2 as FQNEAQ (reference sequence). CDR3 in amino acids: CASSLARGQRYQETQYF. In nucleotides, the CDR3 is TGTGCCAGCAGCTTAGCGCGGGGACAGCGATACCAAGAGACCCAGTACTTC.

The chain joins TRBV10-3 to TRBJ2-7; 8 positions agree with TRBD2. Germline CDR1 ENHRY, CDR2 SYGVKD. V lost 4 bases and J lost 1; bases outside the gene matches: 3. The CDR3 length is 14 residues. The CDR3 loop is CAISAVAGSYEQYF. In DNA, the CDR3 is TGTGCCATCAGTGCCGTAGCGGGATCCTACGAGCAGTACTTC.

The CDR3, as DNA: TGTGCCAGCAGTTTAAACGGAGCGAGCTACGAGCAGTACTTC. Its protein is CASSLNGASYEQYF. The chain has TRBV28 and TRBJ2-7, with no clear D. Germline V gene lookup returns CDR1 MDHEN and CDR2 SYDVKM. V lost 2 bases and J 3 bases, leaving 11 bases between the germline ends. There are 14 residues in the CDR3. The full variable domain, completed using reference TRBV28 and TRBJ2-7, is DVKVTQSSRYLVKRTGEKVFLECVQDMDHENMFWYRQDPGLGLRLIYFSYDVKMKEKGDIPEGYSVSREKKERFSLILESASTNQTSMYLCASSLNGASYEQYFGPGTRLTVT.

This chain joins TRBV12-3 or TRBV12-4 and TRBJ2-7, with 9 bases that match TRBD1. This CDR3 comprises 11 residues. V shed 8 bases and J 5 bases; nucleotides not matched to a gene: 1. This CDR3 reads CASRTGDEQYF. CDR3 in DNA: TGTGCCAGCCGGACAGGGGACGAGCAGTACTTC.

This chain links TRBV9 with TRBJ2-1; the D gene is possibly TRBD2 (6 bases). The CDR3 totals 18 residues. Trimming shortened V by 0 bases and J by 3 bases, and 19 bases separated the two germline ends. Per the germline V gene, CDR1 is SGDLS and CDR2 is YYNGEE. DNA of the CDR3: TGTGCCAGCAGCGTAGCTACAGGTAGCGGAAAAATCTACAATGAGCAGTTCTTC. The encoded protein is CASSVATGSGKIYNEQFF.

This clonotype was seen a few times. The chain links TRBV12-3 or TRBV12-4 to TRBJ1-1, with 9 bases that match TRBD1. J lost 0 bases, V lost 7 bases, and 12 bases had no gene match. The CDR3 has 17 residues. CDR3 bases: TGTGCCAGCACCCTGACAGGGGGTTTGTCCATGAACACTGAAGCTTTCTTT. Protein sequence: CASTLTGGLSMNTEAFF.

CDR3 DNA: TGTGCCACCCAACGGAGGACAGGACTGACCTACGAGCAGTACTTC. This translates into CATQRRTGLTYEQYF. This chain connects TRBV10-3 to TRBJ2-7; 7 bases are shared with TRBD1. CDR3 length: 15 residues. Germline V gives CDR1 ENHRY, CDR2 SYGVKD. Trimming took 10 bases from V and 2 from J; bases not matched to a gene: 14.

This clonotype was seen a handful of times. The chain recombines TRBV29-1 with TRBJ1-4; no reliable D call. The CDR3 spans 13 residues. V lost 6 bases, J lost 8 bases, and 16 bases lay in between. Germline CDR1 SQVTM, CDR2 ANQGSEA. CDR3 amino acids: CSVGDTPGEKLFF. The CDR3 DNA is TGCAGCGTCGGAGACACCCCGGGGGAAAAACTGTTTTTT. Supplemented by reference TRBV29-1 and TRBJ1-4, the full variable domain reads SAVISQKPSRDICQRGTSLTIQCQVDSQVTMMFWYRQQPGQSLTLIATANQGSEATYESGFVIDKFPISRPNLTFSTLTVSNMSPEDSSIYLCSVGDTPGEKLFFGSGTQLSVL.

V is TRBV20-1 and J is TRBJ2-6, with D possibly called TRBD1 or TRBD2 (6 bases each). V shed 3 bases and J shed 4 bases, with 13 bases lying between them. The germline CDR1 and CDR2 sequences are DFQATT and SNEGSKA (reference sequence). The length of the CDR3 is 15 residues. The CDR3 bases are TGCAGTGCTAGCCCCGGGGGCCCCGGGGCCAACGTCCTGACTTTC. It yields the protein CSASPGGPGANVLTF.

This clonotype was counted only a few times. The rearrangement joins TRBV29-1 to TRBJ2-7; TRBD2 matches 11 bases. The germline V gene has CDR1 SQVTM and CDR2 ANQGSEA. This CDR3 spans 14 amino acids. The ends lost 3 bases at V and 5 bases at J; junction bases unmatched: 6. The CDR3 loop reads CSVDGSGRANEQYF. The CDR3 coding sequence is TGCAGCGTTGACGGTAGCGGGAGGGCCAACGAGCAGTACTTC.

The chain links TRBV7-6 to TRBJ1-2; TRBD1 aligns across 9 bases. Germline-derived CDR1 and CDR2 are SGHVS and FNYEAQ. The CDR3 totals 15 residues. V shed 5 bases, J shed 5 bases, and the junction held 9 bases outside the gene matches. In nucleotides, the CDR3 is TGTGCCAGCAGCCTAGAGACAGGGGGAACTTATGGCTACACCTTC. This gives the protein CASSLETGGTYGYTF.

This chain connects TRBV5-1 to TRBJ2-1; 12 nucleotides align to TRBD2. V shed 4 bases, J shed 4 bases, and the junction held 6 bases outside the gene matches. Looked up from germline, CDR1 is SGHRS and CDR2 is YFSETQ. The CDR3 length is 16 residues. The CDR3 reads CASSRSTSGGYNEQFF. The CDR3 DNA follows: TGCGCCAGCAGCCGATCGACTAGCGGGGGTTACAATGAGCAGTTCTTC.

This clonotype was seen a handful of times. The rearrangement uses TRBV4-2 and TRBJ2-2; the D gene is possibly TRBD1 (5 bases). V dropped 0 bases and J dropped 1 base, with 9 bases sitting between them. The CDR3 has 16 amino acids. Germline V gene data show CDR1 as LGHNA and CDR2 as YNFKEQ. CDR3 nucleotides: TGTGCCAGCAGCCAAGATAAAGGACAGAACACCGGGGAGCTGTTTTTT. Translated: CASSQDKGQNTGELFF.

This clonotype turned up a few times. This chain uses TRBV29-1 with TRBJ2-3; 7 positions agree with TRBD1. CDR3 length: 14 amino acids. The trim removed 6 bases at V and 2 bases at J, leaving 8 bases unmatched. The germline CDR1 and CDR2 sequences are SQVTM and ANQGSEA. The chain's CDR3 is CSVGRQGNTDTQYF. The DNA for the CDR3 is TGCAGCGTCGGCAGACAGGGCAACACAGATACGCAGTATTTT.